One sample yielded the 30 T cell receptor beta chains listed below, sequenced in a study of early T cells in non-severe SARS-CoV-2 infection. MiXCR was run by TCRdb on the 5' RACE reads, yielding one entry per CDR3 protein. This table has roughly 99,000 distinct CDR3 sequences, approximately 12% appearing once. Sequencing used whole blood, obtained at baseline. Receptors originate from an adult who was a healthcare worker with PCR-confirmed SARS-CoV-2 infection or an uninfected control (not recorded which).

The chain couples TRBV5-1 to TRBJ2-5; D ambiguous. The CDR3 length is 15 residues. Trimming removed 4 bases at V and 5 bases at J, with 18 bases between. Germline V gene sequence: CDR1 SGHRS, CDR2 YFSETQ. The CDR3, as DNA: TGCGCCAGCAGCATGCAGACTGTCCCCCGCGAGACCCAGTACTTC. Translating it yields CASSMQTVPRETQYF.

This clonotype was observed a handful of times. The gene calls are TRBV30 and TRBJ1-2; D is ambiguous. V gave up 1 base and J gave up 5 bases, with 8 bases separating them. Germline values: CDR1 GTSNPN, CDR2 SVGIG (reference sequence). CDR3 size: 12 residues. The CDR3 sequence: CAWSGQAYGYTF. CDR3 in DNA: TGTGCCTGGAGTGGACAAGCTTATGGCTACACCTTC.

J is TRBJ2-2 and V is TRBV18; D may be TRBD1 (5 bases). CDR1 KGHSH and CDR2 LQKENI come from the germline V gene. V dropped 1 base and J dropped 3 bases, with 9 bases sitting between them. The CDR3 is made up of 15 amino acids. CDR3 bases: TGTGCCAGCTCACCACAACAGGACGACACCGGGGAGCTGTTTTTT. As protein: CASSPQQDDTGELFF.

The V call is TRBV19, the J call TRBJ2-7; TRBD1 matches at 7 bases. This CDR3 has 14 amino acids. V shed 6 bases and J 7 bases; nucleotides not matched to a gene: 12. Germline values: CDR1 LNHDA, CDR2 SQIVND (reference sequence). CDR3 in DNA: TGTGCCAGTAGAGGACAGGTCGAGCACGGGGAGCAGTACTTC. This translates into CASRGQVEHGEQYF.

This clonotype was picked up many times. The chain employs TRBV3-1 and TRBJ2-1; no definite D call. Germline assignment: CDR1 LGHDT and CDR2 YNNKEL (reference sequence). V lost 3 bases and J 3 bases, leaving 9 bases between the germline ends. The CDR3 covers 14 residues. The CDR3 region is CASSQENRYNEQFF. The DNA for the CDR3 is TGTGCCAGCAGCCAGGAAAATCGCTACAATGAGCAGTTCTTC.

This clonotype came up many times. The V gene is TRBV7-3, the J gene TRBJ2-3, with 9 bases identical to TRBD2. The CDR3 contains 15 residues. Trimming cost V 6 bases and J 3 bases; bases outside gene matches: 7. The germline CDR1 and CDR2 sequences are SGHTA and FQGTGA. DNA for the CDR3: TGTGCCAGCAGTCGTAGCGGGGGTGGAACAGATACGCAGTATTTT. This gives the protein CASSRSGGGTDTQYF.

The V call is TRBV5-8, the J call TRBJ1-2, with D uncertain. This CDR3 is 14 amino acids long. V was trimmed by 0 bases and J by 8 bases, leaving 14 bases between them. The germline gives CDR1 SGHTS, CDR2 YDEGEE. CDR3 coding DNA: TGTGCCAGCAGCTTGGACAAAAGCGTTGGGGGCTACACCTTC. Encoded protein: CASSLDKSVGGYTF.

V gene TRBV21-1 combines with J gene TRBJ2-7; the table's D call, TRBD2, has no DNA check behind it. TRBV21-1 is marked as a pseudogene. The CDR3 loop spans 13 amino acids. CDR3 bases: TGTGCCAGAGTGTCAGCGGGCCGCTACGAGCAGTACTTC. Protein: CARVSAGRYEQYF.

On this clonotype: This could be a read error, since a much larger clone is one nucleotide away. This CDR3 is missing its conserved last phenylalanine or tryptophan, likely due to a read error. The V call is TRBV6-5, the J call TRBJ1-4; possible D gene TRBD1, 5 bases. There are 14 residues in the CDR3. CDR1 and CDR2 from the germline V gene are MNHEY and SVGAGI. The V gene lost 6 bases and the J gene lost 7 bases, with 15 bases spanning the gap. CDR3 residues: CASSPGTGVEKLFS. DNA for the CDR3: TGTGCCAGCAGCCCGGGGACGGGGGTTGAAAAACTGTTTTCT.

The chain has TRBV11-2 and TRBJ1-1; D is unclear. The V end lost 2 bases, the J end lost 11 bases, and 15 bases lay between the germline ends. Per germline, CDR1 SGHAT and CDR2 FQNNGV. The CDR3 sequence is 13 residues long. The CDR3 spells CASSLRFGFGAFF. The DNA for the CDR3 is TGTGCCAGCAGCTTAAGGTTTGGGTTCGGCGCTTTCTTT.

This chain links TRBV30 with TRBJ1-2; maybe TRBD1 (6 bases). V dropped 3 bases and J dropped 8 bases, with 10 bases sitting between them. CDR1 is GTSNPN and CDR2 is SVGIG in the germline V gene (reference sequence). This CDR3 has 11 residues. The CDR3 DNA reads TGTGCCTGGAGCAACAGGGCCGGCTACACCTTC. Amino acids: CAWSNRAGYTF.

This clonotype was found many times. The J gene is TRBJ2-2, the V gene TRBV24-1; TRBD1 might be the D (6 bases). From germline, CDR1 is KGHDR and CDR2 SFDVKD. V was trimmed by 3 bases and J by 3 bases, leaving 10 bases between them. The CDR3 is 15 residues long. The CDR3 sequence is CATSDDNRDTGELFF. Here the CDR3 DNA reads TGTGCCACCAGTGATGATAACAGGGACACCGGGGAGCTGTTTTTT.

This clonotype was observed a handful of times. The rearrangement uses TRBV15 and TRBJ2-5, with TRBD2 matching over 11 bases. Germline loops: CDR1 LNHNV, CDR2 YYDKDF (reference sequence). V shed 3 bases and J 2 bases; nucleotides not matched to a gene: 5. This CDR3 is 16 amino acids long. CDR3 in DNA: TGTGCCACCAGCAGGCCCGGGACTAGCGGACAAGAGACCCAGTACTTC. Protein: CATSRPGTSGQETQYF.

This clonotype was picked up a small number of times. The chain combines TRBV27 with TRBJ2-3, with 7 bases lining up with TRBD2. CDR3 length: 14 residues. V gave up 7 bases and J gave up 2 bases; unmatched junction bases: 6. The germline CDR1 and CDR2 sequences are MNHEY and SMNVEV (reference sequence). CDR3 loop: CASTHGGITDTQYF. The CDR3 DNA reads TGTGCCAGCACCCACGGGGGGATCACAGATACGCAGTATTTT.

This clonotype was observed a few times. The DNA of the CDR3 is TGTGCTACGCTCAGGGTCAGGAACACCGGGGAGCTGTTTTTT. Translated, it gives CATLRVRNTGELFF. The V call is TRBV28, the J call TRBJ2-2, with D tentatively TRBD1 (5 bases). Germline V CDR1 and CDR2: MDHEN, SYDVKM. The CDR3 is 14 residues long.

This clonotype was counted only a few times. The rearrangement joins TRBV14 to TRBJ2-3, with D maybe TRBD2 (5 bases). V dropped 4 bases and J dropped 3 bases, with 11 bases sitting between them. In germline, CDR1 is SGHDN, CDR2 FVKESK. This CDR3 region has 14 residues. The CDR3 loop reads CASSPSWRTDTQYF. The DNA for the CDR3 is TGTGCCAGCAGCCCGTCGTGGAGGACAGATACGCAGTATTTT.

This clonotype has just a few counts. V usage is TRBV14 and J usage is TRBJ1-1; 7 positions agree with TRBD1. CDR1 SGHDN and CDR2 FVKESK come from the germline V gene. The CDR3 is made up of 16 amino acids. V lost 2 bases, J lost 7 bases, and 13 bases stayed unmatched. CDR3 sequence: CASSQFRTGTEFEAFF. The CDR3, as DNA: TGTGCCAGCAGCCAATTTCGAACCGGGACAGAGTTTGAAGCTTTCTTT. Drawing the rest from reference TRBV14 and TRBJ1-1, the complete variable domain is EAGVTQFPSHSVIEKGQTVTLRCDPISGHDNLYWYRRVMGKEIKFLLHFVKESKQDESGMPNNRFLAERTGGTYSTLKVQPAELEDSGVYFCASSQFRTGTEFEAFFGQGTRLTVV.

This clonotype was seen a handful of times. The rearrangement joins TRBV7-3 to TRBJ2-2, with 8 bases identical to TRBD2. Trimming cost V 8 bases and J 0 bases; bases outside gene matches: 11. Germline CDR1 SGHTA, CDR2 FQGTGA. CDR3 length: 17 amino acids. The CDR3 nucleotides read TGTGCCAGCGCCTTAGAGCCGGGACTAGCGAACACCGGGGAGCTGTTTTTT. Its translation is CASALEPGLANTGELFF.

Many counts were recorded for this clonotype. V gene TRBV20-1 combines with J gene TRBJ2-4, with TRBD2 matching over 10 bases. CDR1 is DFQATT and CDR2 is SNEGSKA in the germline V gene (reference sequence). V shed 3 bases, J shed 7 bases, and the junction held 6 bases outside the gene matches. The CDR3 spans 14 residues. The CDR3 region has the DNA TGCAGTGCTAGCCCGGGACTAGCGAGGAACATTCAGTACTTC. This sequence encodes CSASPGLARNIQYF.

Only a few counts were recorded for this clonotype. The gene calls are TRBV9 and TRBJ1-1; D is undetermined. The germline gives CDR1 SGDLS, CDR2 YYNGEE. The CDR3 is made up of 13 amino acids. V was cut by 0 bases and J by 3 bases, with 6 bases left in between. This CDR3 reads CASSVVVDTEAFF. CDR3 nucleotides: TGTGCCAGCAGCGTAGTTGTAGACACTGAAGCTTTCTTT.

V is TRBV3-1 and J is TRBJ2-5; no firm D call. V was cut by 0 bases and J by 5 bases, with 4 bases left in between. Germline V gives CDR1 LGHDT, CDR2 YNNKEL (reference sequence). The CDR3 is made up of 12 amino acids. This chain's CDR3 is CASSQDGETQYF. In DNA form, the CDR3 reads TGTGCCAGCAGCCAAGATGGGGAGACCCAGTACTTC.

This clonotype came up a few times. V gene TRBV30 combines with J gene TRBJ2-1; 8 nucleotides align to TRBD2. Per the germline V gene, CDR1 is GTSNPN and CDR2 is SVGIG (reference sequence). The CDR3 sequence is 15 residues long. V lost 4 bases to trimming and J lost 4 bases; unmatched junction nucleotides: 9. The CDR3 loop is CAWKRTGGTYNEQFF. CDR3 sequence (DNA): TGTGCCTGGAAAAGGACGGGAGGGACGTACAATGAGCAGTTCTTC.

The chain has TRBV6-2 or TRBV6-3 and TRBJ1-1, with TRBD1 identical over 7 bases. Trimming at V came to 7 bases and at J to 8 bases, leaving 7 bases not matched to a gene. Germline V gene lookup returns CDR1 MNHEY and CDR2 SVGEGT. The CDR3 runs to 12 residues. The DNA for the CDR3 is TGTGCCAGCACCCCAGACAGGGCCGAAGCTTTCTTT. Its protein is CASTPDRAEAFF.

The chain is built from TRBV5-8 and TRBJ2-3; TRBD1 agrees at 7 bases. Germline CDR1 reads SGHTS; CDR2 reads YDEGEE. The J segment lost 0 bases and the V segment lost 3 bases, leaving 13 bases of the junction unmatched. CDR3 length equals 18 residues. In DNA form, the CDR3 reads TGTGCCAGCAGCTCATATAGGACAGGCGCCATGAGCACAGATACGCAGTATTTT. Translation gives CASSSYRTGAMSTDTQYF.

This clonotype was observed a few times. CDR3 bases: TGTGCCATCTGCCGCGACCCCAAGAGTCCCTACGAGCAGTACTTC. Encoded protein: CAICRDPKSPYEQYF. V gene TRBV10-3 combines with J gene TRBJ2-7; D ambiguous. In germline, CDR1 is ENHRY, CDR2 SYGVKD. Trimming stripped 8 bases from V and 2 bases from J, with 19 bases between. The CDR3 has 15 residues.

This clonotype appeared a few times. The chain is built from TRBV28 and TRBJ1-6; TRBD1 matches at 8 bases. V lost 6 bases, J lost 7 bases, and 5 bases stayed unmatched. Looked up from germline, CDR1 is MDHEN and CDR2 is SYDVKM. There are 14 residues in the CDR3. For the CDR3, the DNA is TGTGCCAGCAGGACCACAGGGGGAAATTCACCCCTCCACTTT. Amino acid sequence: CASRTTGGNSPLHF.

This clonotype was observed at least ten times. The rearrangement uses TRBV5-1 and TRBJ1-4; D remains unclear. This CDR3 region has 14 residues. Trimming removed 5 bases from V and 8 bases from J, with 16 bases in between. Germline lookup yields CDR1 SGHRS and CDR2 YFSETQ. CDR3 amino acids: CASSTGIRGEKLFF. CDR3 DNA sequence: TGCGCCAGCAGTACCGGGATAAGAGGGGAAAAACTGTTTTTT. Using reference TRBV5-1 and TRBJ1-4 for the parts outside the CDR3, the full variable domain is KAGVTQTPRYLIKTRGQQVTLSCSPISGHRSVSWYQQTPGQGLQFLFEYFSETQRNKGNFPGRFSGRQFSNSRSEMNVSTLELGDSALYLCASSTGIRGEKLFFGSGTQLSVL.

There are many counts of this clonotype. The chain links TRBV24-1 to TRBJ2-4, with unresolved D. This CDR3 is 14 amino acids long. The germline V gene encodes CDR1 KGHDR and CDR2 SFDVKD. V dropped 4 bases and J dropped 0 bases, with 6 bases sitting between them. The chain's CDR3 is CATSEDGAKNIQYF. CDR3 sequence (DNA): TGTGCCACCAGTGAGGACGGAGCCAAAAACATTCAGTACTTC.

V and J are TRBV30 and TRBJ2-7; 7 bases are shared with TRBD2. The CDR3 runs 13 residues. In germline, CDR1 is GTSNPN, CDR2 SVGIG (reference sequence). V lost 0 bases, J lost 6 bases, and 5 bases stayed unmatched. The DNA for the CDR3 is TGTGCCTGGAGTGTACGCGGGAGAGGCGAGCAGTACTTC. Translated: CAWSVRGRGEQYF.

This clonotype was observed a few times. The V and J genes are TRBV3-1 and TRBJ2-1, with TRBD1 identical over 8 bases. Trimming removed 2 bases from V and 6 bases from J; junction bases left unmatched: 9. The CDR3 consists of 16 residues. Germline CDR1 reads LGHDT; CDR2 reads YNNKEL (reference sequence). The CDR3 region has the DNA TGTGCCAGCAGCCAACCCCGGGGGACAGGTCCCAATGAGCAGTTCTTC. Translation gives CASSQPRGTGPNEQFF.